These 27 T cell receptor beta chains were all obtained from the same sample, sequenced in a study of shared clonotypes between healthy human individuals. Using immunoSEQ multiplex PCR, the repertoire was profiled, and TCRdb retains in-frame clones only, with some absent. The repertoire includes some 1.5 million clones, approximately 96% of them detected once, and approximately 1.2% sits in the top ten. Material: naive CD4+ T cells sorted from blood. Subset reported: CD45RA+ positively selected. Receptors originate from a man younger than 45 in good health.

The gene calls are TRBV30 and TRBJ1-3; a weak D match, TRBD1 (6 bases). V gave up 2 bases and J gave up 0 bases, with 23 bases separating them. Per germline, CDR1 GTSNPN and CDR2 SVGIG (reference sequence). The CDR3 consists of 19 residues. CDR3 in amino acids: CAWSRRQTGFSFSGNTIYF. The CDR3 nucleotides read TGTGCCTGGAGTCGGAGGCAGACAGGTTTCTCCTTCTCTGGAAACACCATATATTTT.

This clone appeared a single time. The V gene is TRBV5-4, the J gene TRBJ1-2, with D unclear. The V and J ends lost 0 bases and 7 bases respectively, with 16 bases between them. The CDR3 length is 15 residues. Germline CDR1 SGHNT, CDR2 YYREEE (reference sequence). The CDR3 region has the DNA TGTGCCAGCAGCTTGGGTAATAACCCGACTGGTGGCTACACCTTC. Encoded protein: CASSLGNNPTGGYTF.

The chain has TRBV19 and TRBJ1-5; the D gene is possibly TRBD1 (5 bases). Between the trimmed V and J ends, which lost 5 bases and 7 bases, there was a span of 18 bases. The CDR3 sequence is 15 residues long. CDR1 LNHDA and CDR2 SQIVND come from the germline V gene (reference sequence). The CDR3 spells CASSVPGTMYQPQHF. The CDR3 nucleotides are TGTGCCAGTAGTGTACCCGGGACTATGTACCAGCCCCAGCATTTT.

The chain uses TRBV5-4 and TRBJ2-5, with 11 bases lining up with TRBD2. The CDR3 is 18 residues long. Germline V gives CDR1 SGHNT, CDR2 YYREEE (reference sequence). V trimming: 4 bases; J trimming: 2 bases; junction bases outside the gene matches: 13. CDR3 region: CASSAPPGTSGMQETQYF. In DNA, the CDR3 is TGTGCCAGCAGCGCCCCCCCGGGGACTAGCGGAATGCAAGAGACCCAGTACTTC. The full variable domain, completed using reference TRBV5-4 and TRBJ2-5, is ETGVTQSPTHLIKTRGQQVTLRCSSQSGHNTVSWYQQALGQGPQFIFQYYREEENGRGNFPPRFSGLQFPNYSSELNVNALELDDSALYLCASSAPPGTSGMQETQYFGPGTRLLVL.

The chain employs TRBV11-2 and TRBJ2-1; D not resolved. The V end lost 1 base, the J end lost 0 bases, and 13 bases lay between the germline ends. Per germline, CDR1 SGHAT and CDR2 FQNNGV. The CDR3 contains 17 residues. The CDR3 spells CASSLGGALSSYNEQFF. Written as DNA, the CDR3 is TGTGCCAGCAGCTTAGGTGGAGCGCTGAGCTCCTACAATGAGCAGTTCTTC.

In DNA form, the CDR3 reads TGCAGCGTTGCCACCCCGGGGGAGGGCACTGAAGCTTTCTTT. This encodes CSVATPGEGTEAFF. The chain has TRBV29-1 and TRBJ1-1; weak D call: TRBD1 (5 bases). CDR1 and CDR2 (germline): SQVTM, ANQGSEA. Trimming removed 4 bases from V and 4 bases from J, with 16 bases in between. The CDR3 has 14 amino acids. Complete variable domain (other parts from reference TRBV29-1 and TRBJ1-1): SAVISQKPSRDICQRGTSLTIQCQVDSQVTMMFWYRQQPGQSLTLIATANQGSEATYESGFVIDKFPISRPNLTFSTLTVSNMSPEDSSIYLCSVATPGEGTEAFFGQGTRLTVV.

The chain is built from TRBV18 and TRBJ2-1; the D is unclear. The CDR3 length is 12 residues. CDR1 and CDR2 (germline): KGHSH, LQKENI. Deletions cut 3 bases from V and 8 bases from J, with 8 bases between. CDR3 DNA sequence: TGTGCCAGCTCACCTTTAACCGATGAGCAGTTCTTC. This codes for CASSPLTDEQFF.

V gene TRBV9 combines with J gene TRBJ2-3; TRBD2 might be the D (5 bases). Trimming took off 0 bases at V and 3 bases at J, with 11 bases between the two ends. The CDR3 has 15 amino acids. CDR1 and CDR2 (germline): SGDLS, YYNGEE. The DNA of the CDR3 is TGTGCCAGCAGCGTAGAGGTAGCGAGAACAGATACGCAGTATTTT. Translation gives CASSVEVARTDTQYF.

V is TRBV6-1 and J is TRBJ1-5; tentatively, D is TRBD1 (5 bases). Germline V CDR1 and CDR2: MNHNS, SASEGT. The ends were cut back, 1 base at V and 6 bases at J, with 13 bases in the middle. CDR3 length: 15 amino acids. In nucleotides, the CDR3 is TGTGCCAGCAGTGAAGGGGTGTGGGGGAGTCAGCCCCAGCATTTT. It is translated as CASSEGVWGSQPQHF.

A single count supports this clone. The chain is built from TRBV5-4 and TRBJ1-2; no clear D. The ends were cut back, 0 bases at V and 3 bases at J, with 12 bases in the middle. The V gene's germline CDR1 is SGHNT and CDR2 YYREEE (reference sequence). The CDR3 runs to 15 residues. The CDR3 nucleotides read TGTGCCAGCAGCTTGGCCCCGGGGTCTGACTATGGCTACACCTTC. It specifies CASSLAPGSDYGYTF. Combining the CDR3 with reference TRBV5-4 and TRBJ1-2 gives the whole variable domain ETGVTQSPTHLIKTRGQQVTLRCSSQSGHNTVSWYQQALGQGPQFIFQYYREEENGRGNFPPRFSGLQFPNYSSELNVNALELDDSALYLCASSLAPGSDYGYTFGSGTRLTVV.

The chain is built from TRBV30 and TRBJ1-1; no clear D gene. CDR1 is GTSNPN and CDR2 is SVGIG in the germline V gene (reference sequence). Trimming pared 3 bases from V and 1 base from J, leaving 9 bases between. This CDR3 spans 13 amino acids. For the CDR3, the DNA is TGTGCCTGGAGAGCCAACAGGAACACTGAAGCTTTCTTT. This encodes CAWRANRNTEAFF.

V usage is TRBV11-3 and J usage is TRBJ1-1; D remains unclear. Germline lookup yields CDR1 SGHNT and CDR2 YENEEA. Trimming shortened V by 1 base and J by 3 bases, and 6 bases separated the two germline ends. The CDR3 is 13 amino acids. The CDR3 DNA reads as TGTGCCAGCAGCTTAGGTATGGACACTGAAGCTTTCTTT. As protein: CASSLGMDTEAFF. The full variable domain, with the rest looked up from reference TRBV11-3 and TRBJ1-1, is EAGVVQSPRYKIIEKKQPVAFWCNPISGHNTLYWYLQNLGQGPELLIRYENEEAVDDSQLPKDRFSAERLKGVDSTLKIQPAELGDSAVYLCASSLGMDTEAFFGQGTRLTVV.

This sequence joins TRBV6-6 and TRBJ2-1, with a possible D match to TRBD1 (6 bases). The V gene lost 6 bases and the J gene lost 9 bases, with 18 bases spanning the gap. The CDR3 is made up of 14 amino acids. Looked up from germline, CDR1 is MNHNY and CDR2 is SVGAGI (reference sequence). The CDR3 region is CASSPENRGGEQFF. The CDR3 region has the DNA TGTGCCAGCAGCCCCGAAAACCGAGGGGGTGAGCAGTTCTTC.

This chain uses TRBV29-1 with TRBJ1-2; possibly TRBD1 for D (6 bases). CDR1 and CDR2 (germline): SQVTM, ANQGSEA. CDR3 length: 13 residues. V lost 0 bases and J 2 bases, leaving 7 bases between the germline ends. The CDR3 loop reads CSVEEQGNYGYTF. CDR3 bases: TGCAGCGTTGAAGAACAGGGAAACTATGGCTACACCTTC.

This clone was picked up one time. The chain uses TRBV27 and TRBJ2-2, with 7 bases fitting TRBD2. Germline CDR1 MNHEY, CDR2 SMNVEV (reference sequence). CDR3 size: 17 residues. J lost 1 base, V lost 2 bases, and 7 bases had no gene match. DNA of the CDR3: TGTGCCAGCAGTTTAAGTAGCGGGCGAGGGAACACCGGGGAGCTGTTTTTT. Protein product: CASSLSSGRGNTGELFF.

The chain recombines TRBV5-4 with TRBJ2-1; maybe TRBD2 (6 bases). Per the germline V gene, CDR1 is SGHNT and CDR2 is YYREEE (reference sequence). The CDR3 length is 13 residues. V was trimmed by 2 bases and J by 9 bases, leaving 12 bases between them. The CDR3 protein is CASSFRRGPEQFF. The DNA of the CDR3 is TGTGCCAGCAGCTTCCGGAGGGGACCTGAGCAGTTCTTC.

This clone turned up a few times. The chain recombines TRBV7-3 with TRBJ2-1; tentative D call: TRBD2 (6 bases). CDR1 SGHTA and CDR2 FQGTGA come from the germline V gene. This CDR3 region has 12 residues. Trimming removed 2 bases from V and 9 bases from J, with 8 bases in between. The CDR3 DNA is TGTGCCAGCAGCTTACTCGGGGGTGAGCAGTTCTTC. Translating gives CASSLLGGEQFF.

The rearrangement links TRBV5-4 to TRBJ2-3; D unclear. Trimming removed 4 bases at V and 2 bases at J, with 17 bases between. CDR1 and CDR2 from the germline V gene are SGHNT and YYREEE (reference sequence). The CDR3 length is 16 residues. DNA of the CDR3: TGTGCCAGCAGCCGCACTTTTGGCGGATACACAGATACGCAGTATTTT. It translates to CASSRTFGGYTDTQYF.

The rearrangement links TRBV18 to TRBJ1-2; maybe TRBD1 (5 bases). V lost 0 bases and J lost 2, with 13 bases in between. Germline CDR1 KGHSH, CDR2 LQKENI. The CDR3 spans 16 residues. The CDR3 spells CASSPPSTAANYGYTF. The CDR3 DNA is TGTGCCAGCTCACCACCTTCGACAGCAGCAAACTATGGCTACACCTTC.

J is TRBJ1-1 and V is TRBV6-6, with 7 positions matching TRBD1. Germline values: CDR1 MNHNY, CDR2 SVGAGI (reference sequence). J gave up 0 bases and V 5 bases, and 3 bases lay outside the gene matches. CDR3 size: 14 residues. The CDR3 loop reads CASSETGMNTEAFF. The CDR3 DNA reads TGTGCCAGCAGTGAGACAGGGATGAACACTGAAGCTTTCTTT.

J is TRBJ2-1 and V is TRBV9; 8 bases fit TRBD1. This CDR3 has 14 amino acids. The V and J ends lost 4 bases and 6 bases, in that order; junction bases with no gene match: 6. The germline gives CDR1 SGDLS, CDR2 YYNGEE. DNA for the CDR3: TGTGCCAGCAGCCACGGACAGGGCAGCAATGAGCAGTTCTTC. Translation: CASSHGQGSNEQFF.

The CDR3 DNA follows: TGTGCCAGCAGCGTAGCCCCCGTGGGGGTGGGCTATGGCTACACCTTC. This codes for CASSVAPVGVGYGYTF. The chain joins TRBV9 to TRBJ1-2; possibly TRBD1 for D (5 bases). Germline CDR1 and CDR2: SGDLS and YYNGEE. Trimming left V 0 bases short and J 4 bases short, with 16 bases between. CDR3 length: 16 residues.

Remarks on this clone: The same CDR3 can be traced to other DNA sequences in this sample. The V call is TRBV5-1, the J call TRBJ1-1; possibly TRBD1 for D (5 bases). This CDR3 is 14 amino acids long. Trimming stripped 2 bases from V and 1 base from J, with 9 bases between. CDR1 is SGHRS and CDR2 is YFSETQ in the germline V gene. The CDR3 coding sequence is TGCGCCAGCAGCTTAACAGGACCGAACACTGAAGCTTTCTTT. Protein sequence: CASSLTGPNTEAFF. Together with reference TRBV5-1 and TRBJ1-1, the CDR3 gives the full variable domain: KAGVTQTPRYLIKTRGQQVTLSCSPISGHRSVSWYQQTPGQGLQFLFEYFSETQRNKGNFPGRFSGRQFSNSRSEMNVSTLELGDSALYLCASSLTGPNTEAFFGQGTRLTVV.

In DNA, the CDR3 is TGTGCCAGCAGCTTAGTGGACTCCCATGAGCAGTTCTTC. This encodes CASSLVDSHEQFF. This chain connects TRBV11-2 to TRBJ2-1, with D possibly TRBD2 on 5 matching bases. V was shortened by 1 base and J by 8 bases, with 9 bases between the two germline ends. The germline V gene encodes CDR1 SGHAT and CDR2 FQNNGV. The CDR3 loop spans 13 amino acids.

The gene calls are TRBV5-1 and TRBJ2-5; D is possibly TRBD2 (5 bases). CDR1 SGHRS and CDR2 YFSETQ come from the germline V gene. The CDR3 loop spans 17 amino acids. Trimming removed 3 bases from V and 5 bases from J, with 23 bases in between. The chain's CDR3 is CASSYQRRTNPPETQYF. The CDR3 DNA follows: TGCGCCAGCAGCTACCAGAGGAGGACCAACCCCCCCGAGACCCAGTACTTC.

The chain joins TRBV5-1 to TRBJ1-1; D remains ambiguous. This CDR3 is built from 15 residues. The germline V and J ends were trimmed by 0 bases and 11 bases, with 20 bases remaining between them. CDR1 and CDR2 from the germline V gene are SGHRS and YFSETQ. The CDR3: CASSLETRRGASAFF. The CDR3 bases are TGCGCCAGCAGCTTGGAGACAAGACGGGGAGCATCCGCTTTCTTT.

This chain connects TRBV9 to TRBJ2-2, with 8 bases aligning to TRBD2. The junction had 7 bases not matched to a gene; V was cut back by 3 bases and J by 6 bases. Germline-derived CDR1 and CDR2 are SGDLS and YYNGEE. The CDR3 length is 15 residues. CDR3 in amino acids: CASSAPGLVAGELFF. The CDR3 DNA reads TGTGCCAGCAGCGCGCCGGGACTAGTGGCCGGGGAGCTGTTTTTT.